This T cell receptor beta chain was recovered during a study of Graves' ophthalmopathy and Graves' hyperthyroidism. Study-wide results and limits: Clonotypes were expanded in thyroid at above 0.001 frequency, and most also appeared in blood.

As for this clonotype: Its target is unknown.

If no ophthalmopathy appeared within 18 months of follow-up, hyperthyroidism was termed stable. Diagnostic conclusions were grounded in clinical symptoms, serum thyroxine, TRAb, thyroid ultrasound and orbital computed tomography. Investigators amplified TCR beta CDR3 regions from RNA transcripts. The workflow started with a first-round RT-PCR run with HTBI primers and then moved on to a second-round multiplex PCR. MiXCR, run by TCRdb on the multiplex PCR reads, gives a single entry per CDR3 protein. The table lists some 350,000 distinct CDR3 sequences, approximately 17% of them singletons. Source material: peripheral blood. The sequence derives from an adult woman with stable Graves' hyperthyroidism.

The CDR3 DNA reads TGTGCCAGCAGCTTTCAGTCTGCGGCGAGAAAGAACACTGAAGCTTTCTTT. The encoded protein is CASSFQSAARKNTEAFF. The chain couples TRBV5-6 to TRBJ1-1; D is uncertain. The CDR3 totals 17 residues. The germline V gene encodes CDR1 SGHDT and CDR2 YYEEEE. Trimming stripped 2 bases from V and 1 base from J, with 18 bases between. Variable domain in full (rest from reference TRBV5-6 and TRBJ1-1): DAGVTQSPTHLIKTRGQQVTLRCSPKSGHDTVSWYQQALGQGPQFIFQYYEEEERQRGNFPDRFSGHQFPNYSSELNVNALLLGDSALYLCASSFQSAARKNTEAFFGQGTRLTVV.